The 10 T cell receptor beta chains listed next were all sequenced from one sample in a study of T cell responses to AZD1222 COVID-19 vaccine. Data came from immunoSEQ multiplex PCR; TCRdb stores just in-frame clones and leaves some out. The sample lists more than 150,000 clones; approximately 90% were seen once. The sequencing here drew on peripheral blood, taken after recovery from COVID-19. These receptor sequences come from an adult who had recovered from COVID-19.

The chain is built from TRBV6-5 and TRBJ1-2; D might be TRBD1 (6 bases). V was trimmed by 7 bases and J by 2 bases, leaving 11 bases between them. This CDR3 contains 13 residues. Germline V gene data show CDR1 as MNHEY and CDR2 as SVGAGI. The CDR3 DNA reads as TGTGCCAGCAAGACCCAGGGGAACTATGGCTACACCTTC. It translates to CASKTQGNYGYTF.

The CDR3 DNA reads as TGCGCCAGCAGCTCCCAAAGCGCAGCTAGCACAGATACGCAGTATTTT. This gives the protein CASSSQSAASTDTQYF. This chain connects TRBV5-1 to TRBJ2-3; D is undetermined. The V and J ends lost 3 bases and 0 bases respectively, with 14 bases between them. The CDR3 sequence is 16 residues long. Germline values: CDR1 SGHRS, CDR2 YFSETQ.

This clone was detected once. The chain carries TRBV9 and TRBJ2-2; D ambiguous. CDR3 size: 15 residues. Germline V gives CDR1 SGDLS, CDR2 YYNGEE. Deletions cut 2 bases from V and 5 bases from J, with 13 bases between. CDR3 in DNA: TGTGCCAGCAGCGTCCCCGGCCAGGATACCGGGGAGCTGTTTTTT. This encodes CASSVPGQDTGELFF.

The CDR3 loop reads CASSSFLGTSYEQYF. CDR3 nucleotide sequence: TGCGCCAGCAGCTCTTTCCTCGGGACTAGCTACGAGCAGTACTTC. The V and J genes are TRBV5-1 and TRBJ2-7; 8 bases match TRBD2. The CDR3 loop spans 15 amino acids. The J segment lost 3 bases and the V segment lost 3 bases, leaving 8 bases of the junction unmatched. CDR1 and CDR2 from the germline V gene are SGHRS and YFSETQ.

The gene calls are TRBV5-4 and TRBJ2-2; 8 nucleotides line up with TRBD2. Germline CDR1 is SGHNT and CDR2 is YYREEE (reference sequence). The CDR3 runs to 16 residues. The V gene end was trimmed by 4 bases and the J gene end by 2 bases; junction bases not matched to a gene: 7. The CDR3: CASSPLGGGNTGELFF. CDR3 bases: TGTGCCAGCAGCCCCCTCGGGGGGGGTAACACCGGGGAGCTGTTTTTT.

This clone was seen only once. This chain connects TRBV7-6 to TRBJ2-5; perhaps D is TRBD1 or TRBD2 (5 bases each). V lost 4 bases to trimming and J lost 4 bases, with 16 bases between them. Germline V gene lookup returns CDR1 SGHVS and CDR2 FNYEAQ. The CDR3 loop spans 15 amino acids. The chain's CDR3 is CASSSRLGERETQYF. The CDR3 DNA reads TGTGCCAGCAGCTCACGTTTAGGGGAGCGAGAGACCCAGTACTTC.

The chain combines TRBV9 with TRBJ2-1; D perhaps matches TRBD2 (5 bases). V was clipped by 0 bases and J by 4 bases, with 14 bases between them. CDR1 is SGDLS and CDR2 is YYNGEE in the germline V gene. The CDR3 totals 16 residues. CDR3 bases: TGTGCCAGCAGCGTAGCCCCTAGCAAAGGTTACAATGAGCAGTTCTTC. It translates to CASSVAPSKGYNEQFF.

The chain joins TRBV19 to TRBJ2-7; D uncertain. The germline CDR1 and CDR2 sequences are LNHDA and SQIVND (reference sequence). The V gene lost 4 bases and the J gene lost 2 bases, with 9 bases spanning the gap. This CDR3 has 13 amino acids. The CDR3 DNA follows: TGTGCCAGTAGTAAGGACGGAACCTACGAGCAGTACTTC. Translated: CASSKDGTYEQYF.

This chain joins TRBV6-2 or TRBV6-3 and TRBJ2-7; TRBD1 is a possible D gene (6 bases). Trimming removed 5 bases from V and 7 bases from J, with 9 bases in between. CDR3 length equals 11 residues. Per germline, CDR1 MNHEY and CDR2 SVGEGT. The CDR3 sequence is CASSMRGEQYF. The CDR3 DNA sequence: TGTGCCAGCAGTATGAGGGGGGAGCAGTACTTC.

A single count supports this clone. This rearrangement joins TRBV5-1 to TRBJ2-7; no clear D gene. Germline V gene data show CDR1 as SGHRS and CDR2 as YFSETQ. V gave up 3 bases and J gave up 6 bases, with 16 bases separating them. This CDR3 has 14 residues. DNA of the CDR3: TGCGCCAGCAGCTACAACCTCGGCGTCTCCGAGCAGTACTTC. It codes for CASSYNLGVSEQYF.